These 18 T cell receptor beta chains came from one sample sequenced in a study of T cell repertoires in ileal Crohn's disease. Time point meaning: neoterminal ileum biopsy at postoperative endoscopy, about 6 months after surgery. The data were produced by immunoSEQ multiplex PCR, yet TCRdb's version contains in-frame clones alone and is incomplete. The sample yields under 12,000 clones, more than 65% seen once. Sequencing was done on a sample of ileal tissue. The receptors here all came from an adult with Crohn's disease.

V and J are TRBV6-4 and TRBJ2-3; TRBD1 matches at 9 bases. The CDR3 has 14 amino acids. The junction had 1 base not matched to a gene; V was cut back by 0 bases and J by 6 bases. Looked up from germline, CDR1 is MRHNA and CDR2 is SNTAGT. In DNA form, the CDR3 reads TGTGCCAGCAGTGACTCGACAGGGGGGGATACGCAGTATTTT. Its protein is CASSDSTGGDTQYF.

The rearrangement joins TRBV25-1 to TRBJ2-2, with 9 bases lining up with TRBD1. This CDR3 is 15 amino acids long. Germline loops: CDR1 MGHDK, CDR2 SYGVNS. Trimming removed 6 bases from V and 5 bases from J; junction bases left unmatched: 7. Here the CDR3 reads CASRGGTGLTGELFF. As DNA, the CDR3 is TGTGCCAGCAGGGGCGGGACAGGGTTAACCGGGGAGCTGTTTTTT.

For the CDR3, the DNA is TGTGCCAGCAGGCGGGCAAGCTCCTACGAGCAGTACTTC. Its translation is CASRRASSYEQYF. This rearrangement joins TRBV27 to TRBJ2-7; D perhaps matches TRBD2 (5 bases). Trimming stripped 6 bases from V and 0 bases from J, with 9 bases between. Germline V CDR1 and CDR2: MNHEY, SMNVEV (reference sequence). The CDR3 has 13 amino acids.

Only one count was recorded for this clone. The chain uses TRBV5-1 and TRBJ1-6, with TRBD1 identical over 10 bases. Germline values: CDR1 SGHRS, CDR2 YFSETQ. The CDR3 loop spans 15 amino acids. With V trimmed by 0 bases and J by 7 bases, 1 base remained unmatched. The CDR3 bases are TGCGCCAGCAGCTTGGGGACAGGGGGAAATTCACCCCTCCACTTT. Amino acid sequence: CASSLGTGGNSPLHF. Variable domain in full (rest from reference TRBV5-1 and TRBJ1-6): KAGVTQTPRYLIKTRGQQVTLSCSPISGHRSVSWYQQTPGQGLQFLFEYFSETQRNKGNFPGRFSGRQFSNSRSEMNVSTLELGDSALYLCASSLGTGGNSPLHFGNGTRLTVT.

The rearrangement uses TRBV6-1 and TRBJ1-3; the D is unclear. Germline CDR1 reads MNHNS; CDR2 reads SASEGT. The CDR3 covers 15 residues. V was clipped by 3 bases and J by 0 bases, with 9 bases between them. The CDR3 loop reads CASSDAPSSGNTIYF. CDR3 coding DNA: TGTGCCAGCAGTGATGCACCCAGCTCTGGAAACACCATATATTTT.

This clone came up once. The gene calls are TRBV9 and TRBJ1-5; D may be TRBD1 (6 bases). The CDR3 is 16 residues long. Trimming took off 3 bases at V and 2 bases at J, with 15 bases between the two ends. Germline values: CDR1 SGDLS, CDR2 YYNGEE. Here the CDR3 DNA reads TGTGCCAGCAGCGAGGGGGTGGGTTTCGGCAATCAGCCCCAGCATTTT. Amino acid sequence: CASSEGVGFGNQPQHF.

With respect to this clone: The sample contains more than one DNA sequence encoding this CDR3. The chain uses TRBV10-3 and TRBJ1-1; no clear D gene. The CDR3 length is 13 residues. The ends were cut back, 4 bases at V and 1 base at J, with 7 bases in the middle. CDR1 is ENHRY, CDR2 SYGVKD, per germline. The CDR3, as DNA: TGTGCCATCAGTGGGCAGGCGAACACTGAAGCTTTCTTT. It specifies CAISGQANTEAFF.

V is TRBV6-5 and J is TRBJ1-2; 10 positions match TRBD1. The germline V gene has CDR1 MNHEY and CDR2 SVGAGI. With 1 base clipped from V and 4 bases from J, the junction kept 6 bases outside the gene matches. The CDR3 runs to 16 residues. CDR3 residues: CASSYWDRGSPYGYTF. DNA of the CDR3: TGTGCCAGCAGTTACTGGGACAGGGGATCCCCCTATGGCTACACCTTC.

This chain uses TRBV4-2 with TRBJ2-1; TRBD2 is a possible D gene (6 bases). This CDR3 region has 13 residues. Trimming removed 1 base from V and 14 bases from J, with 15 bases in between. Germline CDR1 is LGHNA and CDR2 is YNFKEQ. CDR3 residues: CASSQGGAGREFF. DNA for the CDR3: TGTGCCAGCAGCCAAGGCGGGGCCGGCCGAGAGTTCTTC.

This chain connects TRBV6-1 to TRBJ1-2; no clear D. This CDR3 is built from 15 residues. The V and J ends lost 5 bases and 0 bases respectively, with 13 bases between them. Germline CDR1 and CDR2: MNHNS and SASEGT. This chain's CDR3 is CASSRGWTANYGYTF. As DNA, the CDR3 is TGTGCCAGCAGTCGGGGATGGACCGCTAACTATGGCTACACCTTC.

V is TRBV27 and J is TRBJ2-2; no definite D call. The CDR3 spans 14 residues. Trimming removed 2 bases from V and 4 bases from J, with 8 bases in between. CDR1 MNHEY and CDR2 SMNVEV come from the germline V gene (reference sequence). The CDR3 DNA sequence: TGTGCCAGCAGTTTACGAAGAGGCACCGGGGAGCTGTTTTTT. As protein: CASSLRRGTGELFF.

To note about this clone: Relative to the germline gene, one junction end is altered; a read error may explain this. V usage is TRBV20-1 and J usage is TRBJ2-3; maybe TRBD2 (6 bases). The CDR3 runs 11 residues. Looked up from germline, CDR1 is DFQATT and CDR2 is SNEGSKA (reference sequence). This CDR3 reads CSARLGTPLLF. DNA of the CDR3: TGCAGTGCTAGATTGGGGACTCCCCTTCTTTTT.

This chain links TRBV14 with TRBJ1-5; the match to TRBD1 covers 7 bases. The CDR3 has 18 amino acids. Germline CDR1 reads SGHDN; CDR2 reads FVKESK. V was pared by 0 bases and J by 4 bases, with 12 bases of the junction left unmatched. The CDR3 coding sequence is TGTGCCAGCAGCCAAGATAGCCGAACAGGGGATTGTAATCAGCCCCAGCATTTT. Its protein is CASSQDSRTGDCNQPQHF.

In this sample, this clone turned up a few times. The chain combines TRBV29-1 with TRBJ1-1; the D gene is possibly TRBD1 (5 bases). The CDR3 spans 15 residues. V shed 5 bases and J shed 6 bases, with 22 bases lying between them. Per the germline V gene, CDR1 is SQVTM and CDR2 is ANQGSEA. The CDR3 sequence: CSVHDSGRGAAEAFF. DNA for the CDR3: TGCAGCGTTCACGATTCAGGGCGTGGGGCCGCTGAAGCTTTCTTT.

The genes are TRBV5-1 and TRBJ1-1; 8 nucleotides agree with TRBD1. The V and J ends lost 1 base and 4 bases, in that order; junction bases with no gene match: 3. The CDR3 loop spans 14 amino acids. The germline CDR1 and CDR2 sequences are SGHRS and YFSETQ. CDR3: CASSLRQGSTEAFF. The CDR3 bases are TGCGCCAGCAGCTTGAGACAGGGGAGCACTGAAGCTTTCTTT.

The genes are TRBV14 and TRBJ1-6; perhaps TRBD1 as D (6 bases). This CDR3 spans 14 amino acids. Between the trimmed V and J ends, which lost 4 bases and 13 bases, there was a span of 17 bases. Germline-derived CDR1 and CDR2 are SGHDN and FVKESK. The CDR3 DNA reads as TGTGCCAGCAGCCTTACACAGGGAGTTTTTCCCCTCCACTTT. Its protein product is CASSLTQGVFPLHF.

The genes are TRBV9 and TRBJ2-2, with D perhaps matching TRBD2 (5 bases). This CDR3 is built from 15 residues. Germline V gives CDR1 SGDLS, CDR2 YYNGEE. V lost 2 bases to trimming and J lost 4 bases, with 12 bases between them. CDR3 DNA sequence: TGTGCCAGCAGCGTTGGATCTAGCTTCACCGGGGAGCTGTTTTTT. Translating it yields CASSVGSSFTGELFF.

This clone is a singleton in its sample. The V and J genes are TRBV5-1 and TRBJ1-3; D gene uncertain. CDR1 and CDR2 (germline): SGHRS, YFSETQ. The CDR3 is 16 amino acids. Trimming removed 4 bases at V and 0 bases at J, with 14 bases between. The CDR3 DNA sequence: TGCGCCAGCAGCCTCTCCGGGGTTATCTCTGGAAACACCATATATTTT. Amino acid sequence: CASSLSGVISGNTIYF.